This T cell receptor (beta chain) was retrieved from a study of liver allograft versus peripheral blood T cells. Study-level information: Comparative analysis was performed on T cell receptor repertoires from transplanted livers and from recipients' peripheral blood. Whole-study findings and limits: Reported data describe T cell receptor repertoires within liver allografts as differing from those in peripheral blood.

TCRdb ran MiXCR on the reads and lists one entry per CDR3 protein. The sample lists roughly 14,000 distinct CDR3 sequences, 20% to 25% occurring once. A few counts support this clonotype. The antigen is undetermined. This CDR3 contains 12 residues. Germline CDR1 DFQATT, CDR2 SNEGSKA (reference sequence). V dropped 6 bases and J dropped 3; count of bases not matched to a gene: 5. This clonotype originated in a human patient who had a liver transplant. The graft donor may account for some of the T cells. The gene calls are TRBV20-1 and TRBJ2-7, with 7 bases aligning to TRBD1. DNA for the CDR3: TGCAGTGCAACAGGGGTGGGCTACGAGCAGTACTTC. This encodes CSATGVGYEQYF.